This TCR beta chain was identified during a study of blood T cells in healthy people across ages. The study's findings and limits: The study found more naive CD4+ cells and higher diversity in long-lived than aged donors.

PCR was performed a second time for roughly 7 to 11 cycles using a sample-barcoded 5' primer and a J-beta primer mix. In TCRdb, the 5' RACE reads were re-called with MiXCR into one record per CDR3 protein. Seen here are roughly 2 million distinct CDR3 sequences, just under 50% observed once, and the top ten hold over 2%. This clonotype has just a few counts. Antigen unknown. V lost 7 bases and J lost 4; bases outside the gene matches: 9. The CDR3 runs 17 residues. Germline V gives CDR1 SNHLY, CDR2 FYNNEI. Material: blood. V is TRBV2 and J is TRBJ2-1; TRBD2 matches at 14 bases. The clonotype comes from a woman aged 40 to 49 in good health. The CDR3 reads CASTPPGLAGEYNEQFF. Written as DNA, the CDR3 is TGTGCCAGCACCCCACCGGGACTAGCGGGGGAATACAATGAGCAGTTCTTC.